A selection of T cell receptor beta chains follows, all from one sample in a study of blood T cell repertoires in COVID-19. The data were produced by immunoSEQ multiplex PCR, yet TCRdb's version contains in-frame clones alone and is incomplete. The sample contains 150,000 to 180,000 clones, roughly 83% of which appear only once. The sample comprised peripheral blood. These receptors came from a woman aged 55-75 years with acute or convalescent COVID-19. The CDR3 runs from the conserved cysteine through the conserved F or W. The order of the fields is D gene, V gene, J gene, clone size, CDR3 DNA, CDR3 protein. A D gene is named only where the DNA matches it firmly. The size field is filled for only some rows; it gives once, few, many or a size class.

d_gene: -
v_gene: TRBV6-1
j_gene: TRBJ1-1
abundance: -
CDR3nt: TGTGCCAGCACCATACTTGAGGACACCACTGAAGCTTTCTTT
CDR3aa: CASTILEDTTEAFF

d_gene: TRBD2
v_gene: TRBV7-6
j_gene: TRBJ2-1
abundance: -
CDR3nt: TGTGCCAGCAGTTTTAGCGGGGGGGACAATGAGCAGTTCTTC
CDR3aa: CASSFSGGDNEQFF

d_gene: -
v_gene: TRBV18
j_gene: TRBJ2-1
abundance: -
CDR3nt: TGTGCCAGCTCAGCTGAGGAGCATGAGCAGTTCTTC
CDR3aa: CASSAEEHEQFF

d_gene: TRBD1
v_gene: TRBV5-1
j_gene: TRBJ2-5
abundance: -
CDR3nt: TGCGCCAGCAGCGGAGGGGACAGGTTAGAGACCCAGTACTTC
CDR3aa: CASSGGDRLETQYF

d_gene: -
v_gene: TRBV5-1
j_gene: TRBJ2-3
abundance: -
CDR3nt: TGCGCCAGCAGCATTAGGACCCAGCAGGGAGATACGCAGTATTTT
CDR3aa: CASSIRTQQGDTQYF

d_gene: TRBD2
v_gene: TRBV10-1
j_gene: TRBJ2-5
abundance: -
CDR3nt: TGCGCCAGCGGCGGACTAGCGGGGGGGAAGTACCAAGAGACCCAGTACTTC
CDR3aa: CASGGLAGGKYQETQYF

d_gene: -
v_gene: TRBV5-1
j_gene: TRBJ1-2
abundance: -
CDR3nt: TGCGCCAGCAGCTTGGGACAACAGTATGGCTACACCTTC
CDR3aa: CASSLGQQYGYTF

d_gene: -
v_gene: TRBV30
j_gene: TRBJ2-6
abundance: many
CDR3nt: TGTGCCTGGAGTATGGGGGCGGGGGCCAACGTCCTGACTTTC
CDR3aa: CAWSMGAGANVLTF

d_gene: -
v_gene: TRBV5-1
j_gene: TRBJ2-5
abundance: -
CDR3nt: TGCGCCAGCAGCTTGGGAGGAAGCGGTAGAGAGACCCAGTACTTC
CDR3aa: CASSLGGSGRETQYF

d_gene: -
v_gene: TRBV5-1
j_gene: TRBJ1-2
abundance: few
CDR3nt: TGCGCCAGCAGCGAATCGGGGTACACCAACTATGGCTACACCTTC
CDR3aa: CASSESGYTNYGYTF

d_gene: TRBD2
v_gene: TRBV28
j_gene: TRBJ2-5
abundance: -
CDR3nt: TGTGCCAGCAGTAAAATAGCGGGGCCGGGGGAGACCCAGTACTTC
CDR3aa: CASSKIAGPGETQYF

d_gene: -
v_gene: TRBV18
j_gene: TRBJ1-2
abundance: once
CDR3nt: TGTGCCAGCTCACCCCCTATGGGGGGGTATGGCTACACCTTC
CDR3aa: CASSPPMGGYGYTF

d_gene: TRBD1
v_gene: TRBV6-1
j_gene: TRBJ1-2
abundance: -
CDR3nt: TGTGCCAGCAGTGAAGGAACGGGACAGTTAGTCTATGGCTACACCTTC
CDR3aa: CASSEGTGQLVYGYTF

d_gene: -
v_gene: TRBV30
j_gene: TRBJ1-1
abundance: -
CDR3nt: TGTGCCTGGACAGACAGTAAGACTGAAGCTTTCTTT
CDR3aa: CAWTDSKTEAFF

d_gene: TRBD1
v_gene: TRBV30
j_gene: TRBJ1-6
abundance: -
CDR3nt: TGTGCCTGGAGCAGATCCGGGACAGGGAATTCACCCCTCCACTTT
CDR3aa: CAWSRSGTGNSPLHF

d_gene: -
v_gene: TRBV7-3
j_gene: TRBJ1-2
abundance: -
CDR3nt: TGTGCCAGCAGCTTAACTCCCAGGGGTAATGGCTACACCTTC
CDR3aa: CASSLTPRGNGYTF

d_gene: TRBD1
v_gene: TRBV18
j_gene: TRBJ1-1
abundance: -
CDR3nt: TGTGCCAGCTCACCACTTGGCCGCCAGGGGGCAAGGGGGACTGAAGCTTTCTTT
CDR3aa: CASSPLGRQGARGTEAFF

d_gene: TRBD1
v_gene: TRBV4-1
j_gene: TRBJ2-7
abundance: -
CDR3nt: TGCGCCAGCAGTAAGGGGTTAGGACAGGGAGACTACGAGCAGTACTTC
CDR3aa: CASSKGLGQGDYEQYF

d_gene: TRBD1
v_gene: TRBV6-5
j_gene: TRBJ1-1
abundance: -
CDR3nt: TGTGCCAGCGTCCGGGACAGGAGTATGAACACTGAAGCTTTCTTT
CDR3aa: CASVRDRSMNTEAFF

d_gene: -
v_gene: TRBV6-5
j_gene: TRBJ1-5
abundance: -
CDR3nt: TGTGCCAGCACGGTAAATCCGGGAAATCAGCCCCAGCATTTT
CDR3aa: CASTVNPGNQPQHF

d_gene: -
v_gene: TRBV2
j_gene: TRBJ1-1
abundance: -
CDR3nt: TGTGCCAGCAGTGCGCAGGGATCGAACACTGAAGCTTTCTTT
CDR3aa: CASSAQGSNTEAFF

d_gene: -
v_gene: TRBV11-3
j_gene: TRBJ1-2
abundance: -
CDR3nt: TGTGCCAGCAGCCCCGGACGGGGCTATGGCTACACCTTC
CDR3aa: CASSPGRGYGYTF

d_gene: -
v_gene: TRBV6-1
j_gene: TRBJ1-2
abundance: -
CDR3nt: TGTGCCAGCAGTGAAACGGGCAGGACGGAGGGTGGCTACACCTTC
CDR3aa: CASSETGRTEGGYTF

d_gene: TRBD1
v_gene: TRBV3-1/TRBV3-2
j_gene: TRBJ2-7
abundance: -
CDR3nt: TGTGCCAGCAGCCAAGCCTCGGGACAGGGGTACGAGCAGTACTTC
CDR3aa: CASSQASGQGYEQYF

d_gene: -
v_gene: TRBV6-5
j_gene: TRBJ1-5
abundance: -
CDR3nt: TGTGCCAGCAGTATCTCAGGGTTTAGGCCCCAGCATTTT
CDR3aa: CASSISGFRPQHF

d_gene: -
v_gene: TRBV2
j_gene: TRBJ1-4
abundance: -
CDR3nt: TGTGCCAGCAGTGTTGTCAGGGGAACTAATGAAAAACTGTTTTTT
CDR3aa: CASSVVRGTNEKLFF

d_gene: -
v_gene: TRBV12-5
j_gene: TRBJ2-5
abundance: -
CDR3nt: TGTGCTAGTGGTTTGTACGGACAGCGGGAGACCCAGTACTTC
CDR3aa: CASGLYGQRETQYF

d_gene: -
v_gene: TRBV4-2
j_gene: TRBJ1-5
abundance: -
CDR3nt: TGTGCCAGCAGCCAAGATTGGAGCAGGGTCAATCAGCCCCAGCATTTT
CDR3aa: CASSQDWSRVNQPQHF

d_gene: -
v_gene: TRBV12-5
j_gene: TRBJ2-5
abundance: -
CDR3nt: TGTGCTAGTGGTATGGCAGGGGACGAGACCCAGTACTTC
CDR3aa: CASGMAGDETQYF

d_gene: -
v_gene: TRBV18
j_gene: TRBJ1-4
abundance: -
CDR3nt: TGTGCCAGCTCTCTCGACAGGCAGAATGAAAAACTGTTTTTT
CDR3aa: CASSLDRQNEKLFF

d_gene: TRBD1
v_gene: TRBV5-1
j_gene: TRBJ1-6
abundance: -
CDR3nt: TGCGCCAGCAGCCTCGGGACAGGGGCTAATTCACCCCTCCACTTT
CDR3aa: CASSLGTGANSPLHF

d_gene: -
v_gene: TRBV18
j_gene: TRBJ1-3
abundance: few
CDR3nt: TGTGCCAGCTCACCACCCCTTCCCCTGTCTGGAAACACCATATATTTT
CDR3aa: CASSPPLPLSGNTIYF

d_gene: TRBD2
v_gene: TRBV28
j_gene: TRBJ2-1
abundance: -
CDR3nt: TGTGCCAGCAGGAGGGGTCTAGCGGGGGGTGTGGGCAATGAGCAGTTCTTC
CDR3aa: CASRRGLAGGVGNEQFF

d_gene: TRBD1
v_gene: TRBV5-1
j_gene: TRBJ2-7
abundance: -
CDR3nt: TGCGCCAGCAGCGAACAGGGGCAGCTATACGAGCAGTACTTC
CDR3aa: CASSEQGQLYEQYF

d_gene: -
v_gene: TRBV15
j_gene: TRBJ1-6
abundance: -
CDR3nt: TGTGCCACCGGTACAGTCTTCCCTTCCGGCTATAATTCACCCCTCCACTTT
CDR3aa: CATGTVFPSGYNSPLHF

d_gene: TRBD1
v_gene: TRBV14
j_gene: TRBJ2-5
abundance: -
CDR3nt: TGTGCCAGCAGCCGGACAGGGACCCAAGAGACCCAGTACTTC
CDR3aa: CASSRTGTQETQYF

d_gene: -
v_gene: TRBV2
j_gene: TRBJ2-6
abundance: -
CDR3nt: TGTGCCAGCATTAGGGGAAGGATCTCTGGGGCCAACGTCCTGACTTTC
CDR3aa: CASIRGRISGANVLTF

d_gene: TRBD1
v_gene: TRBV20-1
j_gene: TRBJ2-5
abundance: few
CDR3nt: TGCAGTGCTAGTTCCGGGACAGGGGTAGGGGAGACCCAGTACTTC
CDR3aa: CSASSGTGVGETQYF

d_gene: -
v_gene: TRBV30
j_gene: TRBJ1-4
abundance: -
CDR3nt: TGTGCCTGGAGTGTACGAGGGGGGGGCCATGAAAAACTGTTTTTT
CDR3aa: CAWSVRGGGHEKLFF

d_gene: -
v_gene: TRBV5-1
j_gene: TRBJ1-4
abundance: -
CDR3nt: TGCGCCAGCAGCCTACTCCAGGCAGGGAAAGAAAAACTGTTTTTT
CDR3aa: CASSLLQAGKEKLFF

d_gene: TRBD1
v_gene: TRBV11-2
j_gene: TRBJ1-1
abundance: -
CDR3nt: TGTGCCAGCAGCCCATTCACAGGGGGCGTCACTGAAGCTTTCTTT
CDR3aa: CASSPFTGGVTEAFF

d_gene: TRBD1
v_gene: TRBV7-2
j_gene: TRBJ1-5
abundance: -
CDR3nt: TGTGCCAGCAGCTCAACGACAGGGATGTACAATCAGCCCCAGCATTTT
CDR3aa: CASSSTTGMYNQPQHF

d_gene: -
v_gene: TRBV5-1
j_gene: TRBJ1-1
abundance: -
CDR3nt: TGCGCCAGCAGCTCATACACGGGTGGGAACACTGAAGCTTTCTTT
CDR3aa: CASSSYTGGNTEAFF

d_gene: -
v_gene: TRBV7-9
j_gene: TRBJ1-2
abundance: -
CDR3nt: TGTGCCAGCAGCTTAGGGGCAGGGTTGAGTGGCTACACCTTC
CDR3aa: CASSLGAGLSGYTF

d_gene: -
v_gene: TRBV10-3
j_gene: TRBJ2-3
abundance: -
CDR3nt: TGTGCCATCCAGGAGGGGGGGGCTAAAGATACGCAGTATTTT
CDR3aa: CAIQEGGAKDTQYF

d_gene: -
v_gene: TRBV28
j_gene: TRBJ1-1
abundance: -
CDR3nt: TGTGCCAGCATCCTAGGGGGTGCCACTGAAGCTTTCTTT
CDR3aa: CASILGGATEAFF

d_gene: -
v_gene: TRBV6-6
j_gene: TRBJ1-5
abundance: -
CDR3nt: TGTGCCAGCAGTACAAATCAGCCCCAGCATTTT
CDR3aa: CASSTNQPQHF

d_gene: -
v_gene: TRBV12-3/TRBV12-4
j_gene: TRBJ2-7
abundance: -
CDR3nt: TGTGCCAGCAGTCGATGGCCGGTGGGGCAGCAGTACTTC
CDR3aa: CASSRWPVGQQYF

d_gene: TRBD1
v_gene: TRBV18
j_gene: TRBJ2-5
abundance: -
CDR3nt: TGTGCCAGCTCACCCTCGACAGGGGTAGGAGAGACCCAGTACTTC
CDR3aa: CASSPSTGVGETQYF

d_gene: TRBD1
v_gene: TRBV18
j_gene: TRBJ1-5
abundance: -
CDR3nt: TGTGCCAGCTCCCGAGACCCTCCGGGACAGGGGACTCAGCCCCAGCATTTT
CDR3aa: CASSRDPPGQGTQPQHF

d_gene: TRBD1
v_gene: TRBV2
j_gene: TRBJ2-1
abundance: -
CDR3nt: TGTGCCAGCAGTAGGGGACAGTACAATGAGCAGTTCTTC
CDR3aa: CASSRGQYNEQFF